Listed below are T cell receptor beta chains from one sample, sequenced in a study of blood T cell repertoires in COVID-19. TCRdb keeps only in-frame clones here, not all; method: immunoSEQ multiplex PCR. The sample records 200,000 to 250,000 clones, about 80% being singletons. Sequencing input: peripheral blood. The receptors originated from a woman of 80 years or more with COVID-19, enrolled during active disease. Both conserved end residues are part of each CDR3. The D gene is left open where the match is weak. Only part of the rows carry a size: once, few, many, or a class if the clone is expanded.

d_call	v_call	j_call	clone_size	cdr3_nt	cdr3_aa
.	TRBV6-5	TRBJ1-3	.	TGTGCCAGCAGAAAAGCAAGCGGAAACACCATATATTTT	CASRKASGNTIYF
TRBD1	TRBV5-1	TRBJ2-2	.	TGCGCCAGCAGCGGACCGACGCAGGGGGCAAGGGCCACCGGGGAGCTGTTTTTT	CASSGPTQGARATGELFF
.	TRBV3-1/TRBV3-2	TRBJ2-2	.	TGTGCCAGCAGCCAAGCGTTCGGGGAGCTGTTTTTT	CASSQAFGELFF
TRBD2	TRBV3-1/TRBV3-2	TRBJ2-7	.	TGTGCCAGCAGCCAAGATAGGGGACTAGCGGGATTCTACGAGCAGTACTTC	CASSQDRGLAGFYEQYF
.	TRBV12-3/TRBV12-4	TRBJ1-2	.	TGTGCCAGCAGCGAGGGCCTGGTCAGAGGCTACACCTTC	CASSEGLVRGYTF
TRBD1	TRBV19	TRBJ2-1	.	TGTGCCAGTACGGATAGGGACAGAGGGTACAATGAGCAGTTCTTC	CASTDRDRGYNEQFF
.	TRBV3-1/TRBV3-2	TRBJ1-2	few	TGTGCCAGCAGCGACCCGGGACACACTAACTATGGCTACACCTTC	CASSDPGHTNYGYTF
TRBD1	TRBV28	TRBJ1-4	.	TGTGCCAGCAGTTCGACAGGGACTAATGAAAAACTGTTTTTT	CASSSTGTNEKLFF
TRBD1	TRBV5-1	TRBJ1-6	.	TGCGCCAGCAGCCTGACAGGGGGCGACTCCAATTCACCCCTCCACTTT	CASSLTGGDSNSPLHF
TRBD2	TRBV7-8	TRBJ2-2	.	TGTGCCAGCAGCTTTCTAGCGGATTTGTCTGGGGAGCTGTTTTTT	CASSFLADLSGELFF
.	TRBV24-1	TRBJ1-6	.	TGTGCCACCAGTGATTCTACACAACCCCCGGGACATTCAGCCCTCCACTTT	CATSDSTQPPGHSALHF
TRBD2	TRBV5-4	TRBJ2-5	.	TGTGCCAGCAGCACACCCCTAGCGGAAGAGACCCAGTACTTC	CASSTPLAEETQYF
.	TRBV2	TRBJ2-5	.	TGTGCCAGCAAAGGACAGCCTCAAGAGACCCAGTACTTC	CASKGQPQETQYF
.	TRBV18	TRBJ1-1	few	TGTGCCAGCTCACCACCAGCGGCGGGTTGGGACACTGAAGCTTTCTTT	CASSPPAAGWDTEAFF
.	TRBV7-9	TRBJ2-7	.	TGTGCCAGCAGCTTAGCGCGGATTAGCGGAATCTACGAGCAGTACTTC	CASSLARISGIYEQYF
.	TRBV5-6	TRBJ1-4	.	TGTGCCAGCAGCGCAAAGACAGCCCCTAATGAAAAACTGTTTTTT	CASSAKTAPNEKLFF
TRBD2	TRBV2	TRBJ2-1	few	TGTGCCTCAGGCGGGAGAGGAGGTGAGCAGTTCTTC	CASGGRGGEQFF
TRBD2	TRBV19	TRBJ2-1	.	TGTGCCAGTACCAGGAGGACAAGCGGGAGGAGGGGAGGGGAGCAGTTCTTC	CASTRRTSGRRGGEQFF
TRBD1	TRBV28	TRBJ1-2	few	TGTGCCAGCAGGACTCCTACAGGGGGCGCGGTTGGCTACACCTTC	CASRTPTGGAVGYTF
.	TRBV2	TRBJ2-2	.	TGTGCCAGCAGGGTAAAAGACCTACTAACCGGGGAGCTGTTTTTT	CASRVKDLLTGELFF
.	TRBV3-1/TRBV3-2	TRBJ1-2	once	TGTGCCAGCCAGCCAGCAGGGGTTATATATGGCTACACCTTC	CASQPAGVIYGYTF
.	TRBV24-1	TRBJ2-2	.	TGTGCCACCAGTCGCGGGGCGGCGGCCGGGGAGCTGTTTTTT	CATSRGAAAGELFF
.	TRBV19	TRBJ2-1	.	TGTGCCGCCTACTCAGGCAATGAGCAGTTCTTC	CAAYSGNEQFF
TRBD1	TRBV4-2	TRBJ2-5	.	TGTGCCAGCAGGGGCTCAGGGGGCCGGCAAGAGACCCAGTACTTC	CASRGSGGRQETQYF
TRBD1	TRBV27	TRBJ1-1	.	TGTGCCAGCAGGCGGACAGGGCCGACCCTTTCGGGCACTGAAGCTTTCTTT	CASRRTGPTLSGTEAFF
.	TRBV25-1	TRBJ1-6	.	TGTGCCAGCAGAAGGACAGAGGATTCACCCCTCCACTTT	CASRRTEDSPLHF
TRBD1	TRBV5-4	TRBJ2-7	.	TGTGCCAGCAGCCCCGGGGGACAGGGAACCTACGAGCAGTACTTC	CASSPGGQGTYEQYF
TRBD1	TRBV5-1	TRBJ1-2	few	TGCGCCAGCAGCTTGGGACAGGGGAGCGCCTATGGCTACACCTTC	CASSLGQGSAYGYTF